This TCR beta chain was captured by sequencing in a study of T-cell memory formation after mild COVID-19. Study-level information: There were largely donor-specific TCR clusters.

Trimming removed 5 bases from V and 7 bases from J, with 14 bases in between. The CDR3 extends over 13 amino acids. Whole-study findings and limits: There were some responding clones in pre-infection memory, which suggested that cross-reactive memory had joined.

Only a few counts were recorded for this clonotype. Antigen specificity is unknown. The authors produced TCR alpha and TCR beta cDNA libraries with sample barcodes and UMIs by 5'RACE using constant-segment primers. One entry per CDR3 protein, called by TCRdb with MiXCR from the 5' RACE reads. The table lists 470,000 or so distinct CDR3 sequences, roughly 17% of them singletons. The specimen was PBMCs or a T cell subset sorted from them (not recorded which). The gene calls are TRBV12-3 or TRBV12-4 and TRBJ1-1; weak D call: TRBD1 (5 bases). This TCR was sampled from a man aged 18 to 30 who had mild COVID-19 (a few samples of this study predate the infection). Cell type and time point are not known. DNA of the CDR3: TGTGCCAGCAGTCTCGGACTGGGACGTGAAGCTTTCTTT. Its translation is CASSLGLGREAFF.